This T cell receptor (beta chain) comes out of a study of T cells after yellow fever vaccination. The study's findings and limits: Detected again after the booster were most primary-vaccination clones, at nearly 97% CD4 and approximately 87% CD8.

This clonotype has a handful of counts. Its target is unknown. TCRdb redid the calling of the 5' RACE reads with MiXCR, one entry per CDR3 protein. The sample lists about 340,000 distinct CDR3 sequences; roughly 4% were seen once. This CDR3 spans 12 amino acids. Germline V gene lookup returns CDR1 GTSNPN and CDR2 SVGIG (reference sequence). Trimming stripped 1 base from V and 2 bases from J, with 2 bases between. The TCR sequence derives from a man in his late teens or twenties who received the YFV17D yellow fever vaccine. The material was PBMCs, obtained 5 days after the yellow fever booster vaccination. The rearrangement joins TRBV30 to TRBJ2-2; D gene ambiguous. The CDR3 spells CAWSDNTGELFF. The CDR3 coding sequence is TGTGCCTGGAGTGATAACACCGGGGAGCTGTTTTTT.